This T cell receptor beta chain was observed in a study of shared clonotypes between healthy human individuals. At the level of the study: CD8 memory received one plate per donor, CD8 naive two, CD4 memory three and CD4 naive three.

V was clipped by 3 bases and J by 11 bases, with 11 bases between them. Germline V gene data show CDR1 as LNHDA and CDR2 as SQIVND (reference sequence). This CDR3 comprises 13 residues. Profiling relied on immunoSEQ multiplex PCR, and the TCRdb table lists in-frame clones only, not all of them. The data show roughly 2,000,000 clones, about 95% seen once. This clone was counted between two and nine times. The naive CD8 subset, CD45RO-negative cells positively selected for CCR7, excluded terminally differentiated effector memory CD45RA+ cells. Source material: naive CD8+ T cells sorted from blood. The clonotype comes from a man between 18 and 35 years old in good health. The chain employs TRBV19 and TRBJ1-6; TRBD1 is a possible D gene (6 bases). CDR3 region: CASSILQGTPLHF. CDR3 DNA sequence: TGTGCCAGTAGTATTCTGCAGGGGACACCCCTCCACTTT.